Presented here are 23 T cell receptor beta chains from one specimen sequenced in a study of memory CD4+ T cells and cytomegalovirus serostatus. Here immunoSEQ multiplex PCR was the method, and the copy in TCRdb shows in-frame clones only, minus some. The table includes around 40,000 clones, over 65% detected once. The sort gate was single viable CD3+CD4+CD8-CD45RO+ cells for memory CD4+ T cells. The source material was memory CD4+ T cells from blood. The receptor set was obtained from an adult in good health and CMV-seronegative.

This clone was seen more than once but under ten times. The DNA of the CDR3 is TGTGCCAGCAGCCAAGAATTTATACTGACTGATGAGCAGTTCTTC. Its translation is CASSQEFILTDEQFF. The rearrangement uses TRBV4-2 and TRBJ2-1; D is unclear. V was cut by 0 bases and J by 8 bases, with 14 bases left in between. The CDR3 is 15 residues long. Germline V gene sequence: CDR1 LGHNA, CDR2 YNFKEQ.

The chain couples TRBV18 to TRBJ2-3, with 7 bases matching TRBD2. The CDR3 runs to 17 residues. V was clipped by 2 bases and J by 0 bases; unmatched bases: 8. Germline V lookup: CDR1 KGHSH, CDR2 LQKENI. DNA for the CDR3: TGTGCCAGCTCACCATACGGGACTACCGGTAGCACAGATACGCAGTATTTT. It is translated as CASSPYGTTGSTDTQYF.

This sequence joins TRBV6-5 and TRBJ2-7, with D possibly TRBD2 on 5 matching bases. V dropped 8 bases and J dropped 3 bases, with 20 bases sitting between them. The CDR3 totals 15 residues. Germline values: CDR1 MNHEY, CDR2 SVGAGI. The CDR3 sequence: CASAREGGLLYEQYF. In DNA, the CDR3 is TGTGCCAGCGCTCGCGAGGGCGGACTCCTCTACGAGCAGTACTTC.

The gene calls are TRBV30 and TRBJ2-5; perhaps D is TRBD1 or TRBD2 (5 bases each). This CDR3 has 14 residues. The V end was cut by 3 bases, the J end by 5 bases, with 16 bases between. Germline V gene sequence: CDR1 GTSNPN, CDR2 SVGIG (reference sequence). The CDR3 is CAWSVRDVTETQYF. CDR3 DNA sequence: TGTGCCTGGAGCGTCCGGGACGTTACGGAGACCCAGTACTTC.

V usage is TRBV7-2 and J usage is TRBJ1-1; D remains ambiguous. In germline, CDR1 is SGHTA, CDR2 FQGNSA. This CDR3 is built from 12 residues. The ends were cut back, 1 base at V and 8 bases at J, with 8 bases in the middle. The CDR3 nucleotides are TGTGCCAGCAGCTTAGGGCGTAGGGAAGCTTTCTTT. It translates to CASSLGRREAFF. The full variable domain, completed using reference TRBV7-2 and TRBJ1-1, is GAGVSQSPSNKVTEKGKDVELRCDPISGHTALYWYRQSLGQGLEFLIYFQGNSAPDKSGLPSDRFSAERTGGSVSTLTIQRTQQEDSAVYLCASSLGRREAFFGQGTRLTVV.

In DNA form, the CDR3 reads TGCGCCAGCCACACCGGGACAGGGGGGACTGAAGCTTTCTTT. It is translated as CASHTGTGGTEAFF. The V call is TRBV5-1, the J call TRBJ1-1; 11 nucleotides match TRBD1. This CDR3 contains 14 residues. CDR1 and CDR2 from the germline V gene are SGHRS and YFSETQ. V was pared by 7 bases and J by 5 bases, with 7 bases of the junction left unmatched.

The chain is built from TRBV5-4 and TRBJ1-1; 7 positions agree with TRBD1. Germline values: CDR1 SGHNT, CDR2 YYREEE (reference sequence). The length of the CDR3 is 17 residues. V was pared by 4 bases and J by 4 bases, with 16 bases of the junction left unmatched. As DNA, the CDR3 is TGTGCCAGCAGCAGGACAGGTTATGGGTTGGTTGGCACTGAAGCTTTCTTT. Translated: CASSRTGYGLVGTEAFF.

The CDR3, as DNA: TGTGCCAGCACCCTCCGTCCTAACTATGGCTACACCTTC. Its translation: CASTLRPNYGYTF. The V gene is TRBV6-5, the J gene TRBJ1-2; D gene uncertain. Germline CDR1 reads MNHEY; CDR2 reads SVGAGI. The CDR3 runs 13 residues. Trimming cost V 7 bases and J 0 bases, with 9 bases left between them.

The gene calls are TRBV28 and TRBJ1-2; tentative D call: TRBD1 (5 bases). Germline values: CDR1 MDHEN, CDR2 SYDVKM. CDR3 length equals 14 residues. The V gene lost 2 bases and the J gene lost 2 bases, with 9 bases spanning the gap. Here the CDR3 DNA reads TGTGCCAGCAGTTTAGGCGGGGCGAACTATGGCTACACCTTC. This gives the protein CASSLGGANYGYTF.

The chain links TRBV10-3 to TRBJ1-1; weak D call: TRBD1 (6 bases). Germline values: CDR1 ENHRY, CDR2 SYGVKD. The CDR3 has 15 amino acids. The V and J ends lost 6 bases and 0 bases respectively, with 14 bases between them. The CDR3 DNA sequence: TGTGCCATCAGAAACCATGGGACACTGAACACTGAAGCTTTCTTT. Protein product: CAIRNHGTLNTEAFF.

The genes are TRBV6-1 and TRBJ1-1; TRBD1 might be the D (5 bases). Between the trimmed V and J ends, which lost 4 bases and 3 bases, there was a span of 24 bases. Germline V gene data show CDR1 as MNHNS and CDR2 as SASEGT. The CDR3 extends over 18 amino acids. This CDR3 reads CASSATRGRRLGDTEAFF. CDR3 DNA: TGTGCCAGCAGTGCGACCCGGGGCCGACGATTGGGGGACACTGAAGCTTTCTTT.

The V call is TRBV27, the J call TRBJ1-6, with TRBD1 matching over 7 bases. The CDR3 length is 17 residues. Germline CDR1 and CDR2: MNHEY and SMNVEV (reference sequence). The ends lost 4 bases at V and 9 bases at J; junction bases unmatched: 15. The chain's CDR3 is CASSSEGGQGTGSPLHF. The DNA for the CDR3 is TGTGCCAGCAGTTCTGAAGGGGGCCAAGGGACGGGTTCACCCCTCCACTTT.

Relative to its sample, this clone is medium-sized. V usage is TRBV6-1 and J usage is TRBJ1-1; TRBD1 matches at 9 bases. The CDR3 is 16 amino acids. Trimming at V came to 4 bases and at J to 1 base, leaving 7 bases not matched to a gene. CDR1 is MNHNS, CDR2 SASEGT, per germline. CDR3 amino acids: CASSAVRTGANTEAFF. CDR3 nucleotides: TGTGCCAGCAGTGCTGTAAGGACAGGGGCGAACACTGAAGCTTTCTTT.

The chain links TRBV2 to TRBJ1-5; D call uncertain. V lost 4 bases, J lost 3 bases, and 7 bases lay in between. CDR1 is SNHLY and CDR2 is FYNNEI in the germline V gene. The CDR3 consists of 13 residues. In DNA form, the CDR3 reads TGTGCCAGCAGTGGACAAACCAATCAGCCCCAGCATTTT. Its translation is CASSGQTNQPQHF. Full variable domain (rest looked up from reference TRBV2 and TRBJ1-5): EPEVTQTPSHQVTQMGQEVILRCVPISNHLYFYWYRQILGQKVEFLVSFYNNEISEKSEIFDDQFSVERPDGSNFTLKIRSTKLEDSAMYFCASSGQTNQPQHFGDGTRLSIL.

This chain connects TRBV11-2 to TRBJ2-1; TRBD2 matches at 7 bases. Trimming cost V 1 base and J 5 bases; bases outside gene matches: 5. This CDR3 has 15 residues. The germline gives CDR1 SGHAT, CDR2 FQNNGV. CDR3 protein: CASSLVRGSNNEQFF. Here the CDR3 DNA reads TGTGCCAGCAGCTTAGTGCGGGGGTCTAACAATGAGCAGTTCTTC.

The V gene is TRBV7-9, the J gene TRBJ1-5, with TRBD1 identical over 7 bases. With 1 base clipped from V and 6 bases from J, the junction kept 3 bases outside the gene matches. The CDR3 sequence is 14 residues long. Per the germline V gene, CDR1 is SEHNR and CDR2 is FQNEAQ (reference sequence). For the CDR3, the DNA is TGTGCCAGCAGCTTAGGTGGACAGGCTCAGCCCCAGCATTTT. Translating gives CASSLGGQAQPQHF.

V usage is TRBV7-8 and J usage is TRBJ1-2; 8 nucleotides line up with TRBD1. Germline CDR1 reads SGHVS; CDR2 reads FQNEAQ. The CDR3 covers 14 residues. Unmatched junction bases numbered 7, after V lost 4 bases and J lost 6 bases. CDR3 in amino acids: CASSSPDRGHGYTF. In nucleotides, the CDR3 is TGTGCCAGCAGCTCCCCTGACAGGGGCCATGGCTACACCTTC.

V usage is TRBV7-6 and J usage is TRBJ1-1, with D possibly TRBD1 on 6 matching bases. The CDR3 runs to 15 residues. The germline CDR1 and CDR2 sequences are SGHVS and FNYEAQ. Trimming shortened V by 5 bases and J by 2 bases, and 15 bases separated the two germline ends. The CDR3 spells CASSPPGGSNTEAFF. The CDR3 nucleotides read TGTGCCAGCAGCCCCCCCGGGGGCTCTAACACTGAAGCTTTCTTT.

The gene calls are TRBV11-2 and TRBJ1-6; D might be TRBD1 (6 bases). Germline values: CDR1 SGHAT, CDR2 FQNNGV. The CDR3 totals 16 residues. Trimming cost V 5 bases and J 8 bases, with 19 bases left between them. CDR3 sequence: CASSPNLAGGDSPLHF. The CDR3 coding sequence is TGTGCCAGCAGCCCAAACTTGGCGGGGGGCGATTCACCCCTCCACTTT. Combining the CDR3 with reference TRBV11-2 and TRBJ1-6 gives the whole variable domain EAGVAQSPRYKIIEKRQSVAFWCNPISGHATLYWYQQILGQGPKLLIQFQNNGVVDDSQLPKDRFSAERLKGVDSTLKIQPAKLEDSAVYLCASSPNLAGGDSPLHFGNGTRLTVT.

This clone rates as medium-sized. This chain joins TRBV5-1 and TRBJ1-2; no clear D. The ends were cut back, 0 bases at V and 4 bases at J, with 16 bases in the middle. The CDR3 totals 16 residues. Germline CDR1 is SGHRS and CDR2 is YFSETQ. The CDR3 DNA reads as TGCGCCAGCAGCTTGGTGCCGGGAGCTCGGGGCTATGGCTACACCTTC. Translating it yields CASSLVPGARGYGYTF.

V and J are TRBV11-1 and TRBJ1-1; perhaps TRBD1 as D (5 bases). The CDR3 covers 16 residues. V was clipped by 6 bases and J by 1 base, with 18 bases between them. Germline CDR1 is SGHAT and CDR2 is FQDESV (reference sequence). The CDR3 region is CASRGGLGPPNTEAFF. The CDR3 region has the DNA TGTGCCAGCAGGGGGGGGTTGGGGCCCCCGAACACTGAAGCTTTCTTT. Drawing the rest from reference TRBV11-1 and TRBJ1-1, the complete variable domain is EAEVAQSPRYKITEKSQAVAFWCDPISGHATLYWYRQILGQGPELLVQFQDESVVDDSQLPKDRFSAERLKGVDSTLKIQPAELGDSAMYLCASRGGLGPPNTEAFFGQGTRLTVV.

J is TRBJ2-3 and V is TRBV29-1; 11 positions match TRBD2. Per the germline V gene, CDR1 is SQVTM and CDR2 is ANQGSEA. With 6 bases clipped from V and 1 base from J, the junction kept 3 bases outside the gene matches. The CDR3 is made up of 14 amino acids. The CDR3 nucleotides are TGCAGCGTCAATAGCGGGGGGGGCACAGATACGCAGTATTTT. Translated: CSVNSGGGTDTQYF.

The chain joins TRBV30 to TRBJ1-4, with TRBD1 matching over 7 bases. In germline, CDR1 is GTSNPN, CDR2 SVGIG (reference sequence). The CDR3 sequence is 15 residues long. Trimming removed 2 bases from V and 7 bases from J; junction bases left unmatched: 10. The CDR3 DNA follows: TGTGCCTGGAGTCCCCCGACAGGGCTTGTTGAAAAACTGTTTTTT. Protein sequence: CAWSPPTGLVEKLFF. The complete variable domain, with remaining parts taken from reference TRBV30 and TRBJ1-4, reads SQTIHQWPATLVQPVGSPLSLECTVEGTSNPNLYWYRQAAGRGLQLLFYSVGIGQISSEVPQNLSASRPQDRQFILSSKKLLLSDSGFYLCAWSPPTGLVEKLFFGSGTQLSVL.